This record looks at one TCR beta chain sequence and its context. TCRdb's copy holds only in-frame clones and misses some; the assay was immunoSEQ multiplex PCR. The data contain 300,000 to 400,000 clones, 85% of them singletons. Treatment noted: approximately 18 received Ad26.COV2.S at low or high dose, single or two shots; roughly 5 received placebo; per-sample allocation not given. It was on day 63 after the first vaccine or placebo injection that samples were taken. This sample was included in a study of Ad26.COV2.S vaccination and SARS-CoV-2 variants. Germline V CDR1 and CDR2: SGHRS, YFSETQ. V trimming: 3 bases; J trimming: 0 bases; junction bases outside the gene matches: 5. The CDR3 totals 17 residues.

This sequence was found in a person between 18 and 65 years old who received the Ad26.COV2.S COVID-19 vaccine or a placebo. Sequencing used peripheral blood, obtained in a trial of Ad26.COV2.S vaccine versus placebo. The gene calls are TRBV5-1 and TRBJ2-6; 8 bases fit TRBD1. CDR3 coding DNA: TGCGCCAGCAGCTGGGGACAGGCCAGCTCTGGGGCCAACGTCCTGACTTTC. Translating it yields CASSWGQASSGANVLTF.